The rows below give T cell receptor beta chains drawn from one sample of a study of cytomegalovirus exposure and HLA in healthy donors. Profiling relied on immunoSEQ multiplex PCR, and the TCRdb table lists in-frame clones only, not all of them. The table includes some 140,000 clones, 60% to 75% detected once. Sequenced input: PBMCs. The source is a human donor in good health. Both conserved end residues are part of each CDR3. D genes are given only for firm matches. Clone sizes are given selectively: once, few, many, or a class where the clone is expanded.

>.|TRBV9|.|TRBJ2-1
CASSVVVSGAFSYNEQFF
TGTGCCAGCAGCGTAGTAGTTAGCGGAGCCTTTTCCTACAATGAGCAGTTCTTC
>TRBD1|TRBV6-4|.|TRBJ2-2
CASRQGSNTGELFF
TGTGCCAGTCGACAGGGGTCAAACACCGGGGAGCTGTTTTTT
>.|TRBV27|once|TRBJ2-1
CASSLGGGEGPKGGEQFF
TGTGCCAGCAGTTTAGGTGGGGGGGAGGGCCCGAAGGGGGGTGAGCAGTTCTTC
>.|TRBV2|.|TRBJ2-1
CASSGDNEQFF
TGTGCCAGCAGTGGAGACAATGAGCAGTTCTTC
>.|TRBV12-5|.|TRBJ1-1
CASGLLPQGPTEAFF
TGTGCTAGTGGTCTACTACCCCAGGGCCCCACTGAAGCTTTCTTT
>TRBD2|TRBV5-1|.|TRBJ2-5
CASSYSGSSGKTQYF
TGCGCCAGCAGTTATAGCGGGAGCAGTGGGAAGACCCAGTACTTC
>.|TRBV7-7|.|TRBJ2-5
CASSTRTGFQETQYF
TGTGCTAGCAGCACTAGAACAGGGTTCCAAGAGACCCAGTACTTC
>TRBD1|TRBV5-4|.|TRBJ1-1
CASSTDRIYTEAFF
TGTGCCAGCAGCACGGACAGGATATACACTGAAGCTTTCTTT
>TRBD1|TRBV7-9|few|TRBJ1-1
CASSLWDRSENTEAFF
TGTGCCAGCAGCTTATGGGACAGGTCGGAGAACACTGAAGCTTTCTTT
>TRBD2|TRBV7-9|.|TRBJ2-1
CALERLAEDNEQFF
TGTGCCCTTGAGCGACTAGCGGAGGACAATGAGCAGTTCTTC
>TRBD2|TRBV7-3|.|TRBJ2-1
CASSSGLAGKGEQFF
TGTGCCAGCAGCTCCGGACTAGCGGGAAAAGGTGAGCAGTTCTTC
>TRBD1|TRBV4-1|once|TRBJ1-5
CASSQDGSQGGQPQHF
TGCGCCAGCAGCCAAGATGGCTCGCAGGGGGGCCAGCCCCAGCATTTT
>.|TRBV18|.|TRBJ1-1
CASSQGQNTEAFF
TGTGCCAGCTCACAAGGACAGAACACTGAAGCTTTCTTT
>.|TRBV19|.|TRBJ1-2
CASNGIGGREGYTF
TGTGCCAGTAATGGGATAGGAGGGAGGGAAGGCTACACCTTC
>TRBD1|TRBV6-6|few|TRBJ2-5
CASSPWDRQQRETQYF
TGTGCCAGCAGTCCCTGGGACAGACAACAACGGGAGACCCAGTACTTC
>.|TRBV2|few|TRBJ2-4
CASSPGGTLYDIQYF
TGTGCCAGCAGTCCCGGCGGCACCCTCTATGACATTCAGTACTTC
>TRBD1|TRBV6-1|.|TRBJ2-4
CASSADRVDIQYF
TGTGCCAGCAGTGCGGACAGGGTAGACATTCAGTACTTC
>TRBD2|TRBV19|.|TRBJ2-1
CASRLAAVHEQFF
TGTGCCAGTAGGCTAGCGGCAGTCCATGAGCAGTTCTTC
>.|TRBV7-2|.|TRBJ2-5
CASSRTLAFAVGETQYF
TGTGCCAGCAGCCGAACACTCGCTTTCGCGGTCGGAGAGACCCAGTACTTC
>.|TRBV5-4|.|TRBJ2-2
CASSPMATGELFF
TGTGCCAGCAGTCCAATGGCCACCGGGGAGCTGTTTTTT
>.|TRBV12-2|.|TRBJ2-7
CASRLAGLAGTYEQYF
TGTGCAAGTCGCTTAGCGGGACTAGCGGGAACCTACGAGCAGTACTTC
>TRBD2|TRBV27|.|TRBJ2-7
CASSASLAGPYEQYF
TGTGCCAGCAGTGCGTCTCTAGCGGGCCCCTACGAGCAGTACTTC
>.|TRBV4-1|once|TRBJ1-2
CASSQVPPPGGADYGYTF
TGCGCCAGCAGCCAAGTGCCCCCCCCTGGAGGCGCGGACTATGGCTACACCTTC
>.|TRBV4-1|few|TRBJ2-7
CASSQVEGGMGYEQYF
TGCGCCAGCAGCCAAGTTGAAGGCGGGATGGGTTACGAGCAGTACTTC
>TRBD2|TRBV6-4|.|TRBJ2-7
CASSELAGGIGEQYF
TGTGCCAGCAGTGAACTAGCGGGAGGTATCGGCGAGCAGTACTTC
>.|TRBV4-1|.|TRBJ2-7
CASSLDSDEQYF
TGCGCCAGCAGCCTGGACAGTGACGAGCAGTACTTC
>.|TRBV11-2|.|TRBJ2-7
CASSYTPQYGQYF
TGTGCCAGCAGCTACACCCCCCAGTATGGGCAGTACTTC
>.|TRBV9|.|TRBJ2-7
CASSVDPSASSYEQYF
TGTGCCAGCAGCGTAGACCCCAGCGCCAGCTCCTACGAGCAGTACTTC
>TRBD1|TRBV5-4|.|TRBJ1-2
CASSTEQGASGYTF
TGTGCCAGCAGCACGGAACAGGGGGCATCGGGCTACACCTTC
>TRBD2|TRBV19|few|TRBJ2-7
CATLAGSLNEQYF
TGTGCCACTCTAGCGGGGAGTTTGAACGAGCAGTACTTC
>TRBD1|TRBV6-5|.|TRBJ2-2
CASSYRGQGTGELFF
TGTGCCAGCAGTTATCGGGGACAGGGCACCGGGGAGCTGTTTTTT
>.|TRBV2|.|TRBJ1-6
CASSVRQPVNSPLHF
TGTGCCAGCAGTGTGAGACAACCGGTTAATTCACCCCTCCACTTT
>.|TRBV28|few|TRBJ2-4
CASSQSGEAKNIQYF
TGTGCCAGCAGCCAATCCGGGGAAGCCAAAAACATTCAGTACTTC
>TRBD1|TRBV6-9|.|TRBJ2-7
CASSYSPGQGAGYEQYF
TGTGCCAGCAGTTATTCTCCCGGCCAGGGGGCTGGCTACGAGCAGTACTTC
>TRBD2|TRBV7-6|.|TRBJ2-5
CASSSDGGGETQYF
TGTGCCAGCAGCTCCGACGGGGGGGGAGAGACCCAGTACTTC
>TRBD2|TRBV4-3|.|TRBJ2-7
CASSQEPQTSGRVGGEQYF
TGCGCCAGCAGCCAAGAGCCCCAGACTAGCGGGCGTGTGGGGGGCGAGCAGTACTTC
>TRBD1|TRBV7-9|.|TRBJ2-2
CASSFRQGGELFF
TGTGCCAGCAGCTTCAGACAGGGCGGGGAGCTGTTTTTT
>.|TRBV5-1|.|TRBJ1-6
CASSLGGYNSPLHF
TGCGCCAGCAGCTTGGGAGGTTATAATTCACCCCTCCACTTT
>.|TRBV2|.|TRBJ1-4
CASSMGALTNEKLFF
TGTGCCAGCAGTATGGGGGCACTTACTAATGAAAAACTGTTTTTT
>.|TRBV2|.|TRBJ2-3
CASLPQGLGTDTQYF
TGTGCCAGCCTGCCCCAGGGGCTTGGCACAGATACGCAGTATTTT
>TRBD1|TRBV7-9|.|TRBJ1-4
CASSFWDSRALDEKLFF
TGTGCCAGCAGCTTTTGGGACAGTAGGGCCCTAGATGAAAAACTGTTTTTT
>.|TRBV19|.|TRBJ1-1
CASSMRRENTEAFF
TGTGCCAGTAGTATGAGGAGGGAGAACACTGAAGCTTTCTTT
>TRBD1|TRBV15|.|TRBJ1-2
CATSRKGQGADYGYTF
TGTGCCACCAGCAGGAAAGGACAGGGGGCGGACTATGGCTACACCTTC
>TRBD1|TRBV5-1|.|TRBJ2-7
CASSLGSTGGFTYEQYF
TGCGCCAGCAGCTTGGGGTCCACAGGGGGGTTCACCTACGAGCAGTACTTC
>.|TRBV9|.|TRBJ2-7
CASSVGISYEQYF
TGTGCCAGCAGCGTGGGCATCTCCTACGAGCAGTACTTC
>.|TRBV6-5|once|TRBJ1-4
CASSPRLLGEKLFF
TGTGCCAGCAGTCCCCGCCTACTAGGAGAAAAACTGTTTTTT
>.|TRBV7-9|few|TRBJ2-5
CASLGQGWQETQYF
TGTGCCAGCCTAGGGCAGGGATGGCAAGAGACCCAGTACTTC
>TRBD1|TRBV5-1|.|TRBJ2-5
CASSLNRGEGETQYF
TGCGCCAGCAGCTTGAACAGGGGGGAAGGAGAGACCCAGTACTTC
>TRBD2|TRBV5-1|few|TRBJ2-3
CASSGGLGDADTQYF
TGCGCCAGCAGCGGGGGACTAGGGGACGCAGATACGCAGTATTTT
>TRBD2|TRBV19|.|TRBJ2-3
CASRPTSGRTDTQYF
TGTGCCAGTAGGCCGACTAGCGGACGCACAGATACGCAGTATTTT
>.|TRBV5-6|.|TRBJ2-1
CASSLALPRGLRWNEQFF
TGTGCCAGCAGCTTGGCTCTCCCCCGGGGGTTAAGGTGGAATGAGCAGTTCTTC
>.|TRBV11-2|few|TRBJ1-3
CASSLRSGAFSGNTIYF
TGTGCCAGCAGCTTACGCTCAGGGGCTTTCTCTGGAAACACCATATATTTT